These 16 T cell receptor beta chains originate from one sample sequenced in a study of blood T cell repertoires in COVID-19. Data came from immunoSEQ multiplex PCR; TCRdb stores just in-frame clones and leaves some out. The sample has approximately 150,000 clones; roughly 87% are singletons. The sample consisted of peripheral blood. The source is a human donor in a cohort sampled during active COVID-19.

The chain links TRBV7-8 to TRBJ2-7; the match to TRBD1 covers 10 bases. Germline loops: CDR1 SGHVS, CDR2 FQNEAQ. Losses at the gene ends were 2 bases for V and 5 bases for J; bases not matched to a gene: 12. The CDR3 loop spans 17 amino acids. The CDR3 bases are TGTGCCAGCAGCTTAATTGCAACCGGGACAGGGGTCCACGAGCAGTACTTC. Protein: CASSLIATGTGVHEQYF.

The rearrangement joins TRBV5-6 to TRBJ1-1; perhaps TRBD1 as D (6 bases). This CDR3 has 13 residues. V lost 4 bases and J lost 5, with 12 bases in between. Germline V lookup: CDR1 SGHDT, CDR2 YYEEEE. CDR3 loop: CASSPEGQTEAFF. CDR3 nucleotides: TGTGCCAGCAGCCCCGAAGGACAGACTGAAGCTTTCTTT.

The V gene is TRBV20-1, the J gene TRBJ2-5; 8 bases align to TRBD1. Germline-derived CDR1 and CDR2 are DFQATT and SNEGSKA (reference sequence). V was pared by 5 bases and J by 7 bases, with 3 bases of the junction left unmatched. The CDR3 consists of 11 residues. The DNA of the CDR3 is TGCAGTGCTCCGGACAGGGCGACCCAGTACTTC. Amino acids: CSAPDRATQYF.

The V gene is TRBV29-1, the J gene TRBJ2-7, with 7 bases aligning to TRBD1. CDR1 and CDR2 (germline): SQVTM, ANQGSEA. This CDR3 is built from 16 residues. V lost 0 bases and J lost 2; bases outside the gene matches: 10. The CDR3 is CSVEDPQGSTTYEQYF. As DNA, the CDR3 is TGCAGCGTTGAAGACCCACAGGGGTCTACTACCTACGAGCAGTACTTC.

This clone was detected only a few times. This sequence joins TRBV9 and TRBJ1-1; unclear D gene. The length of the CDR3 is 12 residues. In germline, CDR1 is SGDLS, CDR2 YYNGEE. V dropped 3 bases and J dropped 7 bases, with 10 bases sitting between them. The CDR3 region is CASSGGGLEAFF. The DNA of the CDR3 is TGTGCCAGCAGCGGAGGCGGACTTGAAGCTTTCTTT.

This clone was found a few times. J is TRBJ1-2 and V is TRBV2; 7 bases agree with TRBD1. J lost 0 bases, V lost 6 bases, and 10 bases had no gene match. CDR3 length: 16 amino acids. CDR1 is SNHLY and CDR2 is FYNNEI in the germline V gene. The CDR3 bases are TGTGCCAGCAGAGCTACTACAGGGGTGGCTAACTATGGCTACACCTTC. As protein: CASRATTGVANYGYTF.

Only one count was recorded for this clone. This rearrangement joins TRBV30 to TRBJ2-7; 8 positions agree with TRBD1. Germline CDR1 is GTSNPN and CDR2 is SVGIG (reference sequence). V was clipped by 0 bases and J by 4 bases; unmatched bases: 8. This CDR3 comprises 15 residues. CDR3 in DNA: TGTGCCTGGAGTGTAGTTGGGCAGGGGGCTTACGAGCAGTACTTC. It specifies CAWSVVGQGAYEQYF.

The chain uses TRBV6-5 and TRBJ1-4; D is possibly TRBD1 (5 bases). There are 14 residues in the CDR3. Germline CDR1 MNHEY, CDR2 SVGAGI. Trimming shortened V by 5 bases and J by 12 bases, and 19 bases separated the two germline ends. Here the CDR3 reads CASSKSRTPIELFF. The CDR3, as DNA: TGTGCCAGCAGTAAGAGTAGGACACCGATTGAACTGTTTTTT.

In DNA, the CDR3 is TGTGCCAGCAGCTTGGACGGGATGAACACTGAAGCTTTCTTT. It specifies CASSLDGMNTEAFF. The V and J genes are TRBV5-6 and TRBJ1-1, with D unclear. CDR1 and CDR2 (germline): SGHDT, YYEEEE. V dropped 0 bases and J dropped 0 bases, with 6 bases sitting between them. The CDR3 runs 14 residues. Filled out from reference TRBV5-6 and TRBJ1-1, the complete variable domain reads DAGVTQSPTHLIKTRGQQVTLRCSPKSGHDTVSWYQQALGQGPQFIFQYYEEEERQRGNFPDRFSGHQFPNYSSELNVNALLLGDSALYLCASSLDGMNTEAFFGQGTRLTVV.

This clone occurred once. J is TRBJ2-7 and V is TRBV19; 7 positions agree with TRBD1. The CDR3 totals 13 residues. Per the germline V gene, CDR1 is LNHDA and CDR2 is SQIVND (reference sequence). The V segment lost 3 bases and the J segment 5 bases; nucleotides outside the gene matches: 4. The CDR3 DNA sequence: TGTGCCAGTAGTATGAGGGGGCCCAACGAGCAGTACTTC. This translates into CASSMRGPNEQYF.

The chain's CDR3 is CASSLNNEKLFF. CDR3 in DNA: TGTGCCAGCAGCCTAAATAATGAAAAACTGTTTTTT. The genes are TRBV11-2 and TRBJ1-4, with D uncertain. Germline CDR1 is SGHAT and CDR2 is FQNNGV. The V end lost 5 bases, the J end lost 4 bases, and 5 bases lay between the germline ends. The CDR3 consists of 12 residues.

The chain uses TRBV4-2 and TRBJ2-1, with D tentatively TRBD2 (5 bases). V lost 4 bases and J 6 bases, leaving 22 bases between the germline ends. Germline V gene lookup returns CDR1 LGHNA and CDR2 YNFKEQ. The CDR3 contains 17 residues. The CDR3 bases are TGTGCCAGCAGCCCGCGCGGAGGTGGTGACCCGCTCAATGAGCAGTTCTTC. Its translation is CASSPRGGGDPLNEQFF.

The chain combines TRBV7-8 with TRBJ2-1, with D perhaps TRBD1 (6 bases). The CDR3 contains 14 residues. Germline V CDR1 and CDR2: SGHVS, FQNEAQ. V was pared by 2 bases and J by 6 bases, with 11 bases between. The CDR3 loop is CASSLTAQGNEQFF. CDR3 coding DNA: TGTGCCAGCAGCTTAACGGCACAGGGCAATGAGCAGTTCTTC.

This chain uses TRBV15 with TRBJ2-7, with unresolved D. The CDR3 has 14 residues. Germline values: CDR1 LNHNV, CDR2 YYDKDF (reference sequence). The V and J ends lost 5 bases and 6 bases respectively, with 17 bases between them. CDR3 bases: TGTGCCACCAGCCGAGCCTTATATAGCCTCGAGCAGTACTTC. Protein product: CATSRALYSLEQYF.

This chain joins TRBV7-9 and TRBJ1-6, with 7 bases aligning to TRBD1. The CDR3 extends over 15 amino acids. The germline V gene has CDR1 SEHNR and CDR2 FQNEAQ (reference sequence). V lost 1 base and J lost 7; bases outside the gene matches: 4. The CDR3 region has the DNA TGTGCCAGCAGCTTAGGGGACAGATCCAATTCACCCCTCCACTTT. It specifies CASSLGDRSNSPLHF.

The V call is TRBV4-1, the J call TRBJ1-3; possibly TRBD1 for D (5 bases). V was pared by 4 bases and J by 4 bases, with 11 bases between. CDR1 and CDR2 from the germline V gene are MGHRA and YSYEKL. This CDR3 region has 14 residues. The CDR3 reads CASSLPGSGNTIYF. The CDR3 bases are TGCGCCAGCAGCCTTCCAGGGTCCGGAAACACCATATATTTT.